The 19 T cell receptor beta chains given below trace back to one sample, sequenced in a study of shared clonotypes between healthy human individuals. Produced via immunoSEQ multiplex PCR; TCRdb's table is partial and in-frame only. The sample records roughly 2,500,000 clones, over 85% being singletons. The sample consisted of naive CD4+ T cells from PBMCs. Subset denoted: CD45RA+ positively selected. All receptors come from a man between 18 and 35 years old in good health. Some clones in this sample may be carry-over from other donors' samples.

This chain joins TRBV11-3 and TRBJ2-2, with no clear D. Per germline, CDR1 SGHNT and CDR2 YENEEA. The CDR3 is 12 amino acids. The V and J ends lost 5 bases and 8 bases respectively, with 9 bases between them. The CDR3 DNA follows: TGTGCCAGCAGCCTCAATGATGGGGAGCTGTTTTTT. Translated: CASSLNDGELFF.

J is TRBJ2-7 and V is TRBV27; 9 bases line up with TRBD1. The CDR3 has 17 amino acids. V shed 7 bases, J shed 3 bases, and the junction held 16 bases outside the gene matches. Germline V gene lookup returns CDR1 MNHEY and CDR2 SMNVEV (reference sequence). CDR3 in amino acids: CASTPKYRGHLLYEQYF. CDR3 nucleotide sequence: TGTGCCAGCACCCCAAAATACAGGGGGCATCTCCTCTACGAGCAGTACTTC.

A note on this clone: This sample also contains other DNA sequences that code for the same CDR3. The chain carries TRBV5-1 and TRBJ2-2; possible D gene TRBD2, 5 bases. With 0 bases removed from V and 6 bases from J, the gap between germline ends came to 6 bases. The germline V gene has CDR1 SGHRS and CDR2 YFSETQ. The CDR3 has 13 amino acids. CDR3 region: CASSLGGSGELFF. The CDR3 coding sequence is TGCGCCAGCAGCTTGGGAGGGTCCGGGGAGCTGTTTTTT.

A remark on this clone: Distinct nucleotide sequences in the sample also encode this CDR3. The CDR3 protein is CASSVSGSGNTIYF. The CDR3 DNA reads as TGTGCCAGCAGTGTTTCAGGGTCTGGAAACACCATATATTTT. This rearrangement joins TRBV2 to TRBJ1-3; D is perhaps TRBD1 (5 bases). CDR3 length: 14 amino acids. Per germline, CDR1 SNHLY and CDR2 FYNNEI. V was cut by 4 bases and J by 1 base, with 8 bases left in between.

CDR3 DNA: TGTGCCATCAGCGCCGGGGGGGACAGGGATACCTATGGCTACACCTTC. This sequence encodes CAISAGGDRDTYGYTF. The V gene is TRBV10-3, the J gene TRBJ1-2; TRBD1 agrees at 9 bases. Losses at the gene ends were 6 bases for V and 4 bases for J; bases not matched to a gene: 12. There are 16 residues in the CDR3. Germline CDR1 is ENHRY and CDR2 is SYGVKD.

The gene calls are TRBV7-2 and TRBJ1-4; weak D call: TRBD1 (5 bases). This CDR3 spans 16 amino acids. Germline V gives CDR1 SGHTA, CDR2 FQGNSA. V dropped 5 bases and J dropped 11 bases, with 24 bases sitting between them. For the CDR3, the DNA is TGTGCCAGCAGCGGCGGGGCCGCCCGGGCATCGTGGAAACTGTTTTTT. The encoded protein is CASSGGAARASWKLFF.

Details on this clone: The same CDR3 is also encoded by other DNA sequences in this sample. The rearrangement uses TRBV4-2 and TRBJ1-4; TRBD1 matches 9 bases. The CDR3 consists of 14 residues. The V segment lost 3 bases and the J segment 5 bases; nucleotides outside the gene matches: 1. Per the germline V gene, CDR1 is LGHNA and CDR2 is YNFKEQ. The CDR3, as DNA: TGTGCCAGCAGCCAGGGACAGGGAAATGAAAAACTGTTTTTT. Translated: CASSQGQGNEKLFF.

Of note for this clone: Other DNA sequences in this specimen translate into the identical CDR3. The chain links TRBV15 to TRBJ1-4; D is unclear. The germline CDR1 and CDR2 sequences are LNHNV and YYDKDF (reference sequence). V was trimmed by 0 bases and J by 0 bases, leaving 5 bases between them. This CDR3 spans 15 amino acids. CDR3 coding DNA: TGTGCCACCAGCAGAGAGGGAGCAACTAATGAAAAACTGTTTTTT. Its protein product is CATSREGATNEKLFF.

The chain recombines TRBV10-3 with TRBJ2-3; 13 bases align to TRBD2. Losses at the gene ends were 6 bases for V and 4 bases for J; bases not matched to a gene: 7. Germline CDR1 reads ENHRY; CDR2 reads SYGVKD. The CDR3 has 16 residues. As DNA, the CDR3 is TGTGCCATCAGCCGGACTAGCGGGAGTATATCAGATACGCAGTATTTT. Protein product: CAISRTSGSISDTQYF.

This chain joins TRBV19 and TRBJ2-1; 11 bases agree with TRBD2. V lost 6 bases, J lost 0 bases, and 16 bases stayed unmatched. The CDR3 sequence is 20 residues long. CDR1 and CDR2 (germline): LNHDA, SQIVND (reference sequence). As DNA, the CDR3 is TGTGCCAGTAGCCCCGGGTACGGTAGCGGGAGGGCCTTCTCCTACAATGAGCAGTTCTTC. Translating gives CASSPGYGSGRAFSYNEQFF.

CDR3 in amino acids: CSAGTSGRGPYEQYF. For the CDR3, the DNA is TGCAGCGCCGGGACTAGCGGGAGGGGTCCCTACGAGCAGTACTTC. The chain is built from TRBV29-1 and TRBJ2-7; 16 bases align to TRBD2. This CDR3 comprises 15 residues. Trimming removed 7 bases from V and 2 bases from J; junction bases left unmatched: 5. CDR1 is SQVTM, CDR2 ANQGSEA, per germline.

The V call is TRBV4-1, the J call TRBJ2-3, with D uncertain. The CDR3 has 15 amino acids. Trimming removed 1 base at V and 4 bases at J, with 12 bases between. Germline V gene sequence: CDR1 MGHRA, CDR2 YSYEKL. The CDR3 DNA reads TGCGCCAGCAGCCAAGCCAGAGGTGGGGCAGATACGCAGTATTTT. Translating it yields CASSQARGGADTQYF.

The rearrangement joins TRBV6-1 to TRBJ2-3; 7 bases line up with TRBD1. The length of the CDR3 is 15 residues. Germline CDR1 and CDR2: MNHNS and SASEGT. V gave up 5 bases and J gave up 10 bases; unmatched junction bases: 15. Written as DNA, the CDR3 is TGTGCCAGCAGTCAGACAGGGACCGGGGATTTCGCGCAGTATTTT. Amino acid sequence: CASSQTGTGDFAQYF.

The V and J genes are TRBV5-1 and TRBJ2-3; D possibly corresponds to TRBD2 (6 bases). The CDR3 is 17 amino acids. Germline CDR1 and CDR2: SGHRS and YFSETQ. Trimming pared 1 base from V and 0 bases from J, leaving 15 bases between. The CDR3 region is CASSLQGGATSTDTQYF. In DNA, the CDR3 is TGCGCCAGCAGCTTGCAAGGAGGGGCGACAAGCACAGATACGCAGTATTTT.

The chain links TRBV7-8 to TRBJ1-1, with 7 nucleotides matching TRBD1. V lost 5 bases and J lost 4; bases outside the gene matches: 4. Germline loops: CDR1 SGHVS, CDR2 FQNEAQ. This CDR3 is 13 amino acids long. The CDR3 is CASSLTGLTEAFF. CDR3 DNA sequence: TGTGCCAGCAGCCTGACAGGGCTCACTGAAGCTTTCTTT.

The genes are TRBV28 and TRBJ2-1, with D perhaps TRBD1 (6 bases). This CDR3 is built from 16 residues. With 4 bases removed from V and 2 bases from J, the gap between germline ends came to 15 bases. Germline CDR1 is MDHEN and CDR2 is SYDVKM. CDR3 protein: CASSSNRAIAYNEQFF. The CDR3 DNA reads TGTGCCAGCAGTTCCAACAGGGCGATCGCCTACAATGAGCAGTTCTTC.

This clone has a single count. CDR3 residues: CASSPGGVPSYEQYF. CDR3 bases: TGTGCCAGCAGCCCGGGGGGGGTTCCTTCCTACGAGCAGTACTTC. The chain links TRBV11-3 to TRBJ2-7; TRBD2 matches 8 bases. Trimming took 5 bases from V and 1 from J; bases not matched to a gene: 7. There are 15 residues in the CDR3. Per germline, CDR1 SGHNT and CDR2 YENEEA.

This chain joins TRBV4-2 and TRBJ2-3; D unresolved. V was cut by 0 bases and J by 11 bases, with 12 bases left in between. The CDR3 is 13 amino acids. Germline V gene sequence: CDR1 LGHNA, CDR2 YNFKEQ. This CDR3 reads CASSQDLVLRQYF. The CDR3 DNA sequence: TGTGCCAGCAGCCAAGATCTGGTTTTACGGCAGTATTTT.

The chain recombines TRBV2 with TRBJ2-7; a weak D match, TRBD1 (5 bases). With 5 bases removed from V and 2 bases from J, the gap between germline ends came to 13 bases. The CDR3 length is 14 residues. CDR1 is SNHLY and CDR2 is FYNNEI in the germline V gene. The CDR3 coding sequence is TGTGCCAGCAGTCCAGGGAAACGTCCCTACGAGCAGTACTTC. Translated: CASSPGKRPYEQYF.